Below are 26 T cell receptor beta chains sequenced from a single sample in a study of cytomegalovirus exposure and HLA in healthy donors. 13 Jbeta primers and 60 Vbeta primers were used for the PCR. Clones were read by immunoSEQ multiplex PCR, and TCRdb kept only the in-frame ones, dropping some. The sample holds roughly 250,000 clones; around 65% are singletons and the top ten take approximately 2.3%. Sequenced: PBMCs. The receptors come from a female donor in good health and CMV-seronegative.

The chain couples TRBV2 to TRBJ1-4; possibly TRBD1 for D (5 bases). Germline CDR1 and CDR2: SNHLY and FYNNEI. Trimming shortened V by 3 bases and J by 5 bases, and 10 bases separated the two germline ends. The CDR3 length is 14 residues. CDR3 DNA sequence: TGTGCCAGCAGTGACAGGGCCGTAAATGAAAAACTGTTTTTT. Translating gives CASSDRAVNEKLFF. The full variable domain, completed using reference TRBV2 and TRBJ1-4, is EPEVTQTPSHQVTQMGQEVILRCVPISNHLYFYWYRQILGQKVEFLVSFYNNEISEKSEIFDDQFSVERPDGSNFTLKIRSTKLEDSAMYFCASSDRAVNEKLFFGSGTQLSVL.

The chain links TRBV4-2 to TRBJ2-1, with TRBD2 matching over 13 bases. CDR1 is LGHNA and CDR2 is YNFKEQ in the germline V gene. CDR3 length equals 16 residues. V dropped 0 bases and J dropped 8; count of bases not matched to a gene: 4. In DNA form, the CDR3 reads TGTGCCAGCAGCCAAGACGGGACTAGCGGGGCCTATGAGCAGTTCTTC. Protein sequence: CASSQDGTSGAYEQFF.

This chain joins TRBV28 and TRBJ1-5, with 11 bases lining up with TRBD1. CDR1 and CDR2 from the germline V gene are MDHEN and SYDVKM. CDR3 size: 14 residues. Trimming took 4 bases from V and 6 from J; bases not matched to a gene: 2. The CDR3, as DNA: TGTGCCAGCAGTTCTGGGACAGGGGGTCAGCCCCAGCATTTT. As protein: CASSSGTGGQPQHF.

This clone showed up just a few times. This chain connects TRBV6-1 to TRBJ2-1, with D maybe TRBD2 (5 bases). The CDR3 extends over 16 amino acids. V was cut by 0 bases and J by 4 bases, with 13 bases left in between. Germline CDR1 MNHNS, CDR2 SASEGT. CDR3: CASSEALATSYNEQFF. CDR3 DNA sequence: TGTGCCAGCAGTGAAGCGCTAGCCACCTCTTACAATGAGCAGTTCTTC.

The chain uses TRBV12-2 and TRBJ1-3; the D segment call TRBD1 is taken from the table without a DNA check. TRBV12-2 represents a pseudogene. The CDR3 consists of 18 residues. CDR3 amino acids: CASRIGQGALSSGNTIYF. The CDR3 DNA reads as TGTGCAAGTCGCATTGGACAGGGGGCCCTTTCCTCTGGAAACACCATATATTTT.

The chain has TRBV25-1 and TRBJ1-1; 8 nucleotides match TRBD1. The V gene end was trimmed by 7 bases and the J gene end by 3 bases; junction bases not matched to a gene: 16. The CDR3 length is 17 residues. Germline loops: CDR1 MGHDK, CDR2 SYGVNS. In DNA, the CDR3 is TGTGCCAGCACCCCTATGGGTGCAGGGGGCCCTGACACTGAAGCTTTCTTT. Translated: CASTPMGAGGPDTEAFF.

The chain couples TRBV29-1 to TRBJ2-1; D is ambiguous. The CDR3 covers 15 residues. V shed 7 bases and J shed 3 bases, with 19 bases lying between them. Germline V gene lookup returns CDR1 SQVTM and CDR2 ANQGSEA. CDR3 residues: CSGSGPPSDYNEQFF. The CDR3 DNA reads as TGCAGCGGTTCAGGTCCCCCCTCGGACTACAATGAGCAGTTCTTC.

CDR3 coding DNA: TGCGCCAGCAGCTTCGGTAGCCAAGTCAATGAGCAGTTCTTC. Residues: CASSFGSQVNEQFF. The chain uses TRBV5-1 and TRBJ2-1; D is ambiguous. Germline assignment: CDR1 SGHRS and CDR2 YFSETQ. The CDR3 length is 14 residues. Trimming took off 2 bases at V and 6 bases at J, with 12 bases between the two ends.

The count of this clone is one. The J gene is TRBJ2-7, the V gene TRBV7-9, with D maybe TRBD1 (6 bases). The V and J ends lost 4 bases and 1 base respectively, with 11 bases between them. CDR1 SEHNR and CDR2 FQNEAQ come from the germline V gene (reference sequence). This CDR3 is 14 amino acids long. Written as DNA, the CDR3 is TGTGCCAGCAGCTCGCCGGACAGTTCCTACGAGCAGTACTTC. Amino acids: CASSSPDSSYEQYF.

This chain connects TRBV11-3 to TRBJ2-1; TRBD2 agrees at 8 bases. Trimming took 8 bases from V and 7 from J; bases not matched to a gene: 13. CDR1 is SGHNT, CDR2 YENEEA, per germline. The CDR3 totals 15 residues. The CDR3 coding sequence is TGTGCCAGCTCCCAAGTCAGCGGGAGTGGGAATGAGCAGTTCTTC. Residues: CASSQVSGSGNEQFF.

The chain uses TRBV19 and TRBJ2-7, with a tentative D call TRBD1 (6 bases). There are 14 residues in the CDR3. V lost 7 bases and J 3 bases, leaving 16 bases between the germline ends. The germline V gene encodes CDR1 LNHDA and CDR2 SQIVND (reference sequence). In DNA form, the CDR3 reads TGTGCCAGTAACCCAGGGGACACGGTCTACGAGCAGTACTTC. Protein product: CASNPGDTVYEQYF.

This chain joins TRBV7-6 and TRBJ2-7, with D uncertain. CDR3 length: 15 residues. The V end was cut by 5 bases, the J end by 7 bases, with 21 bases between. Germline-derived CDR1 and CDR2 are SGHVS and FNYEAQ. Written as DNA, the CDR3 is TGTGCCAGCAGCCCTCTCTACTATGAGCGTCGGGAGCAGTACTTC. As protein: CASSPLYYERREQYF.

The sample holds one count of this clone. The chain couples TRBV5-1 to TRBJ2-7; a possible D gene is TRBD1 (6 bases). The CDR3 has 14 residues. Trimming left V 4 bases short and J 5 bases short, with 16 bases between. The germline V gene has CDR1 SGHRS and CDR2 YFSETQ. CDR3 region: CASSPDYNRDEQYF. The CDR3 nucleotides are TGCGCCAGCAGCCCGGATTATAACAGGGACGAGCAGTACTTC.

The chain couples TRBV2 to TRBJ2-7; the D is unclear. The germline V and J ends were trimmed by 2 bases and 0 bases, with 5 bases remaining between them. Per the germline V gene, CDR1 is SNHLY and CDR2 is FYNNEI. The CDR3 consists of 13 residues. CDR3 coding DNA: TGTGCCAGCAGTGAACCCAGCTCCTACGAGCAGTACTTC. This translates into CASSEPSSYEQYF.

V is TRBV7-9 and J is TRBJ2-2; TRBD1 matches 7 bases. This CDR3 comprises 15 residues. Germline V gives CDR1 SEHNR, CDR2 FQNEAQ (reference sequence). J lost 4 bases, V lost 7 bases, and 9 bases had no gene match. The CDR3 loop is CASTLGQAGTGELFF. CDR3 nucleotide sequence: TGTGCCAGCACCCTAGGACAGGCTGGCACCGGGGAGCTGTTTTTT.

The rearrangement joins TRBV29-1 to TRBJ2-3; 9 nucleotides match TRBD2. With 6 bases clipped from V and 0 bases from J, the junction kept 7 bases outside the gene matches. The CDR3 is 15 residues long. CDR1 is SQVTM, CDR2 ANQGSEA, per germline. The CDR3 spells CSVGRLAESTDTQYF. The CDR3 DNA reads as TGCAGCGTCGGTAGACTAGCGGAAAGCACAGATACGCAGTATTTT.

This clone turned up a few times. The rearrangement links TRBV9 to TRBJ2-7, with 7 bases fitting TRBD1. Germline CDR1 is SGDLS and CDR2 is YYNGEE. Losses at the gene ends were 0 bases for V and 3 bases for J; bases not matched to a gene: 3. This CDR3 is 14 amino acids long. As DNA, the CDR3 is TGTGCCAGCAGCGTAGCCCCAGGGGGCTACGAGCAGTACTTC. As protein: CASSVAPGGYEQYF.

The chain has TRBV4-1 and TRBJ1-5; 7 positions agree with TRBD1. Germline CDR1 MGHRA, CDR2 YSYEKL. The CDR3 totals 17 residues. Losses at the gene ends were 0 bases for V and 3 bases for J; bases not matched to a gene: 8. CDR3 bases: TGCGCCAGCAGCCAAGATATTAGGGGGCGGTCCAATCAGCCCCAGCATTTT. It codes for CASSQDIRGRSNQPQHF.

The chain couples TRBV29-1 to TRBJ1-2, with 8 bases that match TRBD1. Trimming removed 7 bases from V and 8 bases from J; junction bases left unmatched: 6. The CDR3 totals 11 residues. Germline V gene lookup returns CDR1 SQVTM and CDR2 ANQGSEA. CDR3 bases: TGCAGCGGCCCGACAGGGGCCGGCTACACCTTC. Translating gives CSGPTGAGYTF.

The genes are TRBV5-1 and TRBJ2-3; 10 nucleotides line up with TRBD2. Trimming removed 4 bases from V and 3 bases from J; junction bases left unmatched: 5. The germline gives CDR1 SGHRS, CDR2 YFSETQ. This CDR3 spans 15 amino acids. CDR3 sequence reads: CASSQGLAETDTQYF. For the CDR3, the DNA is TGCGCCAGCAGCCAAGGACTAGCGGAGACAGATACGCAGTATTTT.

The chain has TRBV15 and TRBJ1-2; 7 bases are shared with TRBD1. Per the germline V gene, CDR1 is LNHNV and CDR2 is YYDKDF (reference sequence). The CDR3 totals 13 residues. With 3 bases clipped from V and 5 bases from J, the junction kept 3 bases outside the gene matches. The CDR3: CATSSSRGYGYTF. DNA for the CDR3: TGTGCCACCAGCAGCTCCAGGGGGTATGGCTACACCTTC.

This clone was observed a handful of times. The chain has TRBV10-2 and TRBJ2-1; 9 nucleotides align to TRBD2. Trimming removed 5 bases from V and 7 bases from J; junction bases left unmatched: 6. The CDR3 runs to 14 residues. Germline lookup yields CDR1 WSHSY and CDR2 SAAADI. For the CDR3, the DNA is TGCGCCAGCAGTCTGGCGGGAGGGATGAATGAGCAGTTCTTC. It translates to CASSLAGGMNEQFF.

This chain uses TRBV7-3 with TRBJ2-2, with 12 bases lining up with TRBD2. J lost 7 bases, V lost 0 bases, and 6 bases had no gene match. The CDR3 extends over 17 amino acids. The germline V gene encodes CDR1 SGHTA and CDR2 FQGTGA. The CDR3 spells CASSLTKLAGGFGELFF. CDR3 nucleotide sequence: TGTGCCAGCAGCTTAACAAAACTAGCGGGAGGATTCGGGGAGCTGTTTTTT.

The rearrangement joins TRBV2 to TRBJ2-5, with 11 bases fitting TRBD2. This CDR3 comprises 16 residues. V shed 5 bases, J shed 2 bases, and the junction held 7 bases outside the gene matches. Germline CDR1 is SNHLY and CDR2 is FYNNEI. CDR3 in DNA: TGTGCCAGCAGTTTCGAAGGACTAGCGGGTCAAGAGACCCAGTACTTC. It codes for CASSFEGLAGQETQYF.

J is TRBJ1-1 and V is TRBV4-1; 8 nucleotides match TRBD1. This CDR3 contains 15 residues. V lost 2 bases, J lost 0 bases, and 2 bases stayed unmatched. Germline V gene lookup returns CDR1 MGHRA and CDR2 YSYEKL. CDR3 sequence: CASSQKQGVNTEAFF. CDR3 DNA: TGCGCCAGCAGCCAAAAACAGGGGGTGAACACTGAAGCTTTCTTT.

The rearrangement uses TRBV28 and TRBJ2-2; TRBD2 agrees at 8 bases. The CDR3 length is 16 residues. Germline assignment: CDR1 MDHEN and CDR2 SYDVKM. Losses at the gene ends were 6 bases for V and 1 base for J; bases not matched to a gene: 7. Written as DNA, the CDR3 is TGTGCCAGCAGAGATACTAGCGGAAAGAACACCGGGGAGCTGTTTTTT. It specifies CASRDTSGKNTGELFF.